The T cell receptor (beta chain) described here comes from a study of cytomegalovirus exposure and HLA in healthy donors. Regarding the study as a whole: In vitro data verified three CMV-associated chains as specific for CMV antigens. Some V segments, including TRBV6-2 and TRBV6-3, were excluded as indistinguishable. HLA alleles were associated with 15,000 to 20,000 TCR beta sequences in a later analysis at 0.05 false discovery rate.

The study ran its PCR with 60 Vbeta and 13 Jbeta primers. Profiling relied on immunoSEQ multiplex PCR, and the TCRdb table lists in-frame clones only, not all of them. This table holds about 43,000 clones, under 65% found once. This clone was found once. What it recognizes is unknown. Unrecorded immune exposure was likely among donors, who were nominally healthy when sampled. Trimming took 2 bases from V and 13 from J, leaving 12 bases between them. The CDR3 runs to 12 residues. Germline values: CDR1 SGHVS, CDR2 FQNEAQ. The J gene is TRBJ2-1, the V gene TRBV7-8, with a possible D match to TRBD1 (5 bases). The sequencing sample was made of PBMCs. This TCR derives from a human donor in good health. CDR3 sequence reads: CASSLSHQGQFF. CDR3 sequence (DNA): TGTGCCAGCAGCTTATCCCACCAGGGACAGTTCTTC.